Listed here are 31 T cell receptor beta chains from one sample, sequenced in a study of neurological immune-mediated disorders. TCRdb used MiXCR to reprocess the 5' RACE reads, holding one entry per CDR3 protein. The sample holds tens of thousands of distinct CDR3 sequences; about 3.7% are singletons and the top ten take approximately 6.3%. Specimen: PBMCs. The receptors shown here come from a man aged 40-49 years with multiple sclerosis.

V usage is TRBV20-1 and J usage is TRBJ1-1, with D tentatively TRBD1 (5 bases). Germline V gene data show CDR1 as DFQATT and CDR2 as SNEGSKA (reference sequence). The ends were cut back, 2 bases at V and 5 bases at J, with 9 bases in the middle. The CDR3 extends over 12 amino acids. The CDR3, as DNA: TGCAGTGCTAGACCGAGGGGTACTGAAGCTTTCTTT. Translation: CSARPRGTEAFF.

This clonotype appeared many times. The J gene is TRBJ2-3, the V gene TRBV7-9; TRBD1 might be the D (6 bases). This CDR3 region has 15 residues. Trimming left V 5 bases short and J 2 bases short, with 14 bases between. Germline lookup yields CDR1 SEHNR and CDR2 FQNEAQ (reference sequence). The CDR3 nucleotides are TGTGCCAGCAGCCGAAACGGACAGAACACAGATACGCAGTATTTT. Its protein product is CASSRNGQNTDTQYF.

This clonotype was observed at least ten times. The genes are TRBV7-6 and TRBJ1-1; weak D call: TRBD1 (5 bases). V was clipped by 5 bases and J by 3 bases, with 10 bases between them. The CDR3 has 13 residues. Germline CDR1 SGHVS, CDR2 FNYEAQ. CDR3 nucleotide sequence: TGTGCCAGCAGCACCCAAGGGGACACTGAAGCTTTCTTT. Amino acids: CASSTQGDTEAFF.

This clonotype has at least ten counts. The gene calls are TRBV7-2 and TRBJ2-7, with D unresolved. The germline V gene encodes CDR1 SGHTA and CDR2 FQGNSA. CDR3 length: 14 amino acids. The V end was cut by 3 bases, the J end by 6 bases, with 15 bases between. The CDR3 DNA sequence: TGTGCCAGCAGCTTCCAGCTTGGCCCCCTCGAGCAGTACTTC. Its translation is CASSFQLGPLEQYF. The complete variable domain, with remaining parts taken from reference TRBV7-2 and TRBJ2-7, reads GAGVSQSPSNKVTEKGKDVELRCDPISGHTALYWYRQSLGQGLEFLIYFQGNSAPDKSGLPSDRFSAERTGGSVSTLTIQRTQQEDSAVYLCASSFQLGPLEQYFGPGTRLTVT.

The table lists this clonotype with a few counts. This may arise from a read error, as a much more abundant clone is one base away. In nucleotides, the CDR3 is TGTGCCAGCAGTTACACAGGGAAAAGTAGCAATCAGCCCCAGCATTTT. Its protein is CASSYTGKSSNQPQHF. The chain uses TRBV12-3 or TRBV12-4 and TRBJ1-5; D is perhaps TRBD1 (6 bases). The CDR3 length is 16 residues. Trimming took 4 bases from V and 0 from J, leaving 13 bases between them.

This clonotype was seen repeatedly, ten times or more. The rearrangement uses TRBV28 and TRBJ2-7; D unclear. The CDR3 is made up of 13 amino acids. Germline loops: CDR1 MDHEN, CDR2 SYDVKM. Between the trimmed V and J ends, which lost 3 bases and 4 bases, there was a span of 10 bases. CDR3 in DNA: TGTGCCAGCAGTTTCTCCCCACCTTACGAGCAGTACTTC. Its protein is CASSFSPPYEQYF.

Comment on this clonotype: This may be a read error: a much more frequent sequence differs by one nucleotide. This sequence joins TRBV6-5 and TRBJ2-6, with TRBD1 as a possible D gene (5 bases). The CDR3 extends over 14 amino acids. Germline V gives CDR1 MNHEY, CDR2 SVGAGI. The CDR3 coding sequence is TGTGCCACCACAGACGTCTCTGGGGCCAAAGTCCTGACTTTC. It translates to CATTDVSGAKVLTF.

This clonotype has ten or more counts. This sequence joins TRBV20-1 and TRBJ2-5, with D perhaps TRBD1 or TRBD2 (7 bases each). This CDR3 has 14 amino acids. CDR1 and CDR2 (germline): DFQATT, SNEGSKA (reference sequence). V was cut by 6 bases and J by 5 bases, with 19 bases left in between. CDR3 DNA: TGCAGTGCCGCGGACCCCAGGGGGGGGGAGACCCAGTACTTC. Protein sequence: CSAADPRGGETQYF.

This clonotype was seen many times. The chain is built from TRBV14 and TRBJ2-7; TRBD2 might be the D (6 bases). V was pared by 0 bases and J by 3 bases, with 12 bases between. The CDR3 runs to 15 residues. Germline values: CDR1 SGHDN, CDR2 FVKESK. CDR3 bases: TGTGCCAGCAGCCAAGATGTAAAGGGACTCTACGAGCAGTACTTC. Its translation is CASSQDVKGLYEQYF.

This clonotype showed up many times. The genes are TRBV7-3 and TRBJ2-1, with 9 bases that match TRBD2. Trimming removed 11 bases from V and 2 bases from J; junction bases left unmatched: 7. From germline, CDR1 is SGHTA and CDR2 FQGTGA. This CDR3 has 14 amino acids. The chain's CDR3 is CAFPCGGAYNEQFF. CDR3 DNA sequence: TGTGCCTTTCCTTGCGGGGGGGCCTACAATGAGCAGTTCTTC.

The table lists this clonotype with many counts. The chain carries TRBV21-1 and TRBJ1-1; the DNA was not used to check the table's D call, TRBD1. TRBV21-1 is recorded as a pseudogene. This CDR3 contains 15 residues. The CDR3 nucleotides are TGTGCCAGCAGCAAAGACCGGGGACAGTTCGCTGAAGCTTTCTTT. Amino acids: CASSKDRGQFAEAFF.

About this clonotype: The junction and the germline gene differ at one end; a read error may be behind it. The chain employs TRBV27 and TRBJ1-5, with D possibly being TRBD1 (5 bases). This CDR3 has 13 residues. Germline V gene lookup returns CDR1 MNHEY and CDR2 SMNVEV (reference sequence). CDR3 loop: CASSYRNNQPQNF. CDR3 bases: TGTGCCAGCAGCTACAGGAACAATCAGCCCCAGAATTTT.

This clonotype was detected many times. The chain joins TRBV28 to TRBJ2-3; 12 positions agree with TRBD2. Germline trimming cut 3 bases from V and 4 bases from J; bases unmatched to any gene: 14. Germline CDR1 reads MDHEN; CDR2 reads SYDVKM. The CDR3 length is 19 residues. CDR3 sequence reads: CASSFRGFTSGGTSDTQYF. For the CDR3, the DNA is TGTGCCAGCAGTTTTCGGGGATTTACTAGCGGGGGGACTTCAGATACGCAGTATTTT.

This clonotype has at least ten counts. This rearrangement joins TRBV12-3 or TRBV12-4 to TRBJ1-5; D remains ambiguous. The CDR3 is 13 residues long. Between the trimmed V and J ends, which lost 6 bases and 2 bases, there was a span of 8 bases. The CDR3 DNA follows: TGTGCCAGCAGCGGGATCCGCAATCAGCCCCAGCATTTT. Its translation is CASSGIRNQPQHF.

This clonotype has a count of ten or more. V is TRBV9 and J is TRBJ2-5; tentative D call: TRBD2 (6 bases). This CDR3 contains 14 residues. The germline V gene has CDR1 SGDLS and CDR2 YYNGEE. V was shortened by 3 bases and J by 1 base, with 10 bases between the two germline ends. The CDR3 loop is CASSAGTVQETQYF. In nucleotides, the CDR3 is TGTGCCAGCAGCGCAGGGACTGTCCAAGAGACCCAGTACTTC.

This clonotype has at least ten counts. CDR3 amino acids: CASSFWQEGETQYF. DNA of the CDR3: TGTGCCAGCAGTTTTTGGCAGGAGGGGGAGACCCAGTACTTC. The V call is TRBV12-3 or TRBV12-4, the J call TRBJ2-5, with a possible D match to TRBD2 (6 bases). CDR3 length: 14 amino acids. Trimming took off 3 bases at V and 5 bases at J, with 13 bases between the two ends.

There are many counts of this clonotype. This chain joins TRBV15 and TRBJ2-7; D is undetermined. The CDR3 covers 14 residues. Germline CDR1 reads LNHNV; CDR2 reads YYDKDF (reference sequence). Trimming took 6 bases from V and 2 from J, leaving 14 bases between them. The CDR3 coding sequence is TGTGCCACCAGACCTGGCTCCCCCGCCTACGAGCAGTACTTC. Translated, it gives CATRPGSPAYEQYF. The variable domain in full, with the rest retrieved from reference TRBV15 and TRBJ2-7, is DAMVIQNPRYQVTQFGKPVTLSCSQTLNHNVMYWYQQKSSQAPKLLFHYYDKDFNNEADTPDNFQSRRPNTSFCFLDIRSPGLGDTAMYLCATRPGSPAYEQYFGPGTRLTVT.

The V call is TRBV7-3, the J call TRBJ2-3; D unclear. Germline lookup yields CDR1 SGHTA and CDR2 FQGTGA. The CDR3 runs 16 residues. Deletions cut 5 bases from V and 1 base from J, with 16 bases between. The CDR3 loop is CASSALGLSGTDTQYF. DNA of the CDR3: TGTGCCAGCAGCGCTCTAGGGTTGTCCGGCACAGATACGCAGTATTTT.

This clonotype appeared many times. This chain connects TRBV7-9 to TRBJ2-7; 10 bases are a match to TRBD1. The CDR3 is 16 amino acids. V shed 5 bases and J 4 bases; nucleotides not matched to a gene: 11. In germline, CDR1 is SEHNR, CDR2 FQNEAQ (reference sequence). CDR3 in DNA: TGTGCCAGCAGCGGAACCGGGACAGGGGCTCGGTACGAGCAGTACTTC. Amino acid sequence: CASSGTGTGARYEQYF.

This clonotype was observed at least ten times. V usage is TRBV24-1 and J usage is TRBJ2-2, with TRBD2 identical over 10 bases. J was trimmed by 4 bases and V by 7 bases; bases with no gene match: 8. Germline V gives CDR1 KGHDR, CDR2 SFDVKD. This CDR3 comprises 16 residues. CDR3 DNA sequence: TGTGCCACCAGCGACTTTAGCGGGGGGATCACCGGGGAGCTGTTTTTT. Protein product: CATSDFSGGITGELFF.

This clonotype was observed many times. The chain uses TRBV27 and TRBJ2-1; D not certain. V lost 8 bases to trimming and J lost 8 bases, with 16 bases between them. This CDR3 spans 13 amino acids. Germline V CDR1 and CDR2: MNHEY, SMNVEV (reference sequence). The CDR3 here is CASSSSFSDEQFF. The CDR3 DNA reads TGTGCCAGCTCCAGCTCTTTTTCCGATGAGCAGTTCTTC.

Many counts were recorded for this clonotype. This chain uses TRBV12-3 or TRBV12-4 with TRBJ2-5, with D possibly TRBD1 on 7 matching bases. Trimming stripped 6 bases from V and 9 bases from J, with 14 bases between. CDR3 length equals 12 residues. Written as DNA, the CDR3 is TGTGCCAGCAGCCCCAGGGGGGCCCCCCAGTACTTC. This encodes CASSPRGAPQYF.

This clonotype has at least ten counts. The junction differs from germline at one of its ends, possibly a read error. V is TRBV10-3 and J is TRBJ1-6; 9 nucleotides line up with TRBD1. The germline CDR1 and CDR2 sequences are ENHRY and SYGVKD. The CDR3 contains 17 residues. The CDR3 DNA reads as TGTGCCATCAGTGAGTTGTCAGGGACAGGGAGAGATTCACCCCTCAACTTT. It encodes CAISELSGTGRDSPLNF.

In this sample, this clonotype turned up many times. The J gene is TRBJ2-1, the V gene TRBV2; TRBD1 matches at 8 bases. Per germline, CDR1 SNHLY and CDR2 FYNNEI. The J segment lost 3 bases and the V segment lost 8 bases, leaving 6 bases of the junction unmatched. This CDR3 spans 14 amino acids. Here the CDR3 reads CASGTGGHYNEQFF. CDR3 sequence (DNA): TGTGCCAGCGGAACAGGGGGTCACTACAATGAGCAGTTCTTC. The full variable domain, in which reference TRBV2 and TRBJ2-1 provide the parts outside the CDR3, is EPEVTQTPSHQVTQMGQEVILRCVPISNHLYFYWYRQILGQKVEFLVSFYNNEISEKSEIFDDQFSVERPDGSNFTLKIRSTKLEDSAMYFCASGTGGHYNEQFFGPGTRLTVL.

This clonotype showed up many times. The J gene is TRBJ1-4, the V gene TRBV6-6; D is unclear. CDR3 length: 13 residues. The V end lost 6 bases, the J end lost 6 bases, and 11 bases lay between the germline ends. The V gene's germline CDR1 is MNHNY and CDR2 SVGAGI (reference sequence). CDR3 in amino acids: CASRTPGDEKLFF. The CDR3 DNA sequence: TGTGCCAGCAGGACGCCCGGAGATGAAAAACTGTTTTTT.

This clonotype was seen many times. J is TRBJ2-3 and V is TRBV4-1, with a weak D call TRBD2 (5 bases). CDR3 length equals 16 residues. Germline CDR1 MGHRA, CDR2 YSYEKL. V was pared by 0 bases and J by 0 bases, with 10 bases between. CDR3 sequence: CASSQDVTGSTDTQYF. The CDR3 DNA sequence: TGCGCCAGCAGCCAAGATGTGACGGGGAGCACAGATACGCAGTATTTT.

This clonotype has only a few counts. With a much larger clone just one base away, this may be a read error. The chain couples TRBV28 to TRBJ1-5, with 7 positions matching TRBD1. Per the germline V gene, CDR1 is MDHEN and CDR2 is SYDVKM. V lost 4 bases to trimming and J lost 7 bases; unmatched junction nucleotides: 10. The CDR3 spans 15 residues. This CDR3 is CASSYRDRTLQPQHF. DNA of the CDR3: TGTGCCAGCAGTTACCGGGACAGAACTTTACAGCCCCAGCATTTT.

This clonotype was seen repeatedly, ten times or more. The V gene is TRBV5-1, the J gene TRBJ2-7; 8 bases match TRBD1. Germline assignment: CDR1 SGHRS and CDR2 YFSETQ. With 4 bases clipped from V and 6 bases from J, the junction kept 3 bases outside the gene matches. This CDR3 is built from 12 residues. CDR3 sequence (DNA): TGCGCCAGCAGCAATCAGGGGGCCGAGCAGTACTTC. This encodes CASSNQGAEQYF.

This clonotype was seen repeatedly, ten times or more. This sequence joins TRBV18 and TRBJ2-7; the D is unclear. V dropped 5 bases and J dropped 4 bases, with 9 bases sitting between them. From germline, CDR1 is KGHSH and CDR2 LQKENI. The length of the CDR3 is 12 residues. This CDR3 reads CASSSVGYEQYF. DNA of the CDR3: TGTGCCAGCTCATCTGTGGGGTACGAGCAGTACTTC.

Many counts were recorded for this clonotype. The chain recombines TRBV6-6 with TRBJ2-3; 8 nucleotides align to TRBD2. CDR1 is MNHNY and CDR2 is SVGAGI in the germline V gene (reference sequence). J lost 6 bases, V lost 2 bases, and 13 bases had no gene match. The CDR3 extends over 17 amino acids. CDR3 region: CASSYKGLTGGQDTQYF. The CDR3 DNA sequence: TGTGCCAGCAGTTACAAGGGGCTGACGGGGGGGCAGGATACGCAGTATTTT.

This clonotype occurred many times. The chain carries TRBV14 and TRBJ1-1; D remains unclear. The CDR3 covers 13 residues. Germline lookup yields CDR1 SGHDN and CDR2 FVKESK. V lost 4 bases, J lost 3 bases, and 9 bases lay in between. CDR3 in amino acids: CASSPHSDTEAFF. CDR3 coding DNA: TGTGCCAGCAGCCCGCATTCGGACACTGAAGCTTTCTTT.